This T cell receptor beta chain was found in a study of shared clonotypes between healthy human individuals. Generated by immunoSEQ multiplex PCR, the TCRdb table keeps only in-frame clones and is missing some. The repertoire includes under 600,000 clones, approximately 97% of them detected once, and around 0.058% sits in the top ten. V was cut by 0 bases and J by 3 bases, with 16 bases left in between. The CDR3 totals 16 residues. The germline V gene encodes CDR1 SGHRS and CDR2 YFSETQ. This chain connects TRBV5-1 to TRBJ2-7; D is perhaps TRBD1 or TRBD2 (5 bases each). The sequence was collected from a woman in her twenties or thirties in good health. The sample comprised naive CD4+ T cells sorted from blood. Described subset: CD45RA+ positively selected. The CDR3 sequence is CASSLARIGTVYEQYF. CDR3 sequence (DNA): TGCGCCAGCAGCTTGGCCCGGATTGGGACGGTCTACGAGCAGTACTTC.